These 18 T cell receptor beta chains were all obtained from the same sample, sequenced in a study of blood T cell repertoires in COVID-19. Some clones are missing from TCRdb's copy, which holds only in-frame ones; the method was immunoSEQ multiplex PCR. Of about 26,000 clones listed, almost 90% were seen once; the top ten hold 7.6%. The specimen sequenced was peripheral blood. These receptors came from a human donor in a cohort sampled during active COVID-19.

The chain carries TRBV25-1 and TRBJ1-2; 10 bases are shared with TRBD1. V gave up 7 bases and J gave up 8 bases; unmatched junction bases: 7. The CDR3 has 13 amino acids. CDR1 and CDR2 (germline): MGHDK, SYGVNS. CDR3 region: CASKSRDRGGYTF. The CDR3 DNA reads TGTGCCAGCAAGTCAAGGGACAGGGGCGGCTACACCTTC.

V usage is TRBV7-2 and J usage is TRBJ2-5, with unresolved D. The germline gives CDR1 SGHTA, CDR2 FQGNSA. The CDR3 runs 13 residues. V shed 3 bases and J shed 3 bases, with 8 bases lying between them. The CDR3 sequence: CASSFFAEETQYF. CDR3 DNA sequence: TGTGCCAGCAGCTTTTTCGCAGAAGAGACCCAGTACTTC.

The rearrangement links TRBV6-5 to TRBJ1-4, with 12 bases identical to TRBD1. Germline assignment: CDR1 MNHEY and CDR2 SVGAGI. CDR3 length equals 14 residues. After removal of 5 bases from V and 8 bases from J, the junction contained 3 bases not matched to a gene. CDR3: CASSRDRGREKLFF. The DNA of the CDR3 is TGTGCCAGCAGTCGGGACAGGGGGCGGGAAAAACTGTTTTTT.

In its sample, this clone was seen a few times. The J gene is TRBJ2-2, the V gene TRBV5-1, with a possible D match to TRBD2 (6 bases). V lost 0 bases and J 2 bases, leaving 8 bases between the germline ends. CDR1 and CDR2 from the germline V gene are SGHRS and YFSETQ. This CDR3 is 15 amino acids long. In nucleotides, the CDR3 is TGCGCCAGCAGCTTGGCCGGGAGCAACACCGGGGAGCTGTTTTTT. It codes for CASSLAGSNTGELFF.

The gene calls are TRBV7-9 and TRBJ2-2; tentatively, D is TRBD2 (6 bases). V dropped 0 bases and J dropped 1 base, with 6 bases sitting between them. The germline V gene has CDR1 SEHNR and CDR2 FQNEAQ (reference sequence). The CDR3 contains 15 residues. The CDR3 here is CASSLARGNTGELFF. The DNA of the CDR3 is TGTGCCAGCAGCTTAGCGCGGGGGAACACCGGGGAGCTGTTTTTT.

The chain uses TRBV5-1 and TRBJ2-3; D is uncertain. In germline, CDR1 is SGHRS, CDR2 YFSETQ. Trimming cost V 5 bases and J 5 bases, with 12 bases left between them. The CDR3 sequence is 13 residues long. The CDR3, as DNA: TGCGCCAGCAGGTCGGTACTGAAAGATACGCAGTATTTT. Its protein is CASRSVLKDTQYF.

This chain links TRBV29-1 with TRBJ2-1; TRBD2 might be the D (6 bases). The CDR3 runs to 16 residues. Germline CDR1 is SQVTM and CDR2 is ANQGSEA. Trimming shortened V by 0 bases and J by 0 bases, and 12 bases separated the two germline ends. The CDR3 nucleotides read TGCAGCGTTGAAGACCCAGCGGGTGACTCCTACAATGAGCAGTTCTTC. Its translation is CSVEDPAGDSYNEQFF.

The V gene is TRBV4-3, the J gene TRBJ2-6, with D maybe TRBD1 (7 bases). This CDR3 is built from 16 residues. Germline CDR1 LGHNA, CDR2 YSLEER. Between the trimmed V and J ends, which lost 3 bases and 4 bases, there was a span of 13 bases. The CDR3, as DNA: TGCGCCAGCAGCCAGGCAGGGGGGCCCGGGGCCAACGTCCTGACTTTC. It translates to CASSQAGGPGANVLTF.

This clone was detected a few times. The chain has TRBV7-2 and TRBJ2-7; weak D call: TRBD2 (6 bases). The CDR3 consists of 16 residues. V shed 6 bases and J shed 3 bases, with 21 bases lying between them. Per germline, CDR1 SGHTA and CDR2 FQGNSA. The CDR3: CASSYLPGVDFYEQYF. DNA for the CDR3: TGTGCCAGCAGTTACCTACCGGGAGTGGATTTCTACGAGCAGTACTTC. Variable domain in full (rest from reference TRBV7-2 and TRBJ2-7): GAGVSQSPSNKVTEKGKDVELRCDPISGHTALYWYRQSLGQGLEFLIYFQGNSAPDKSGLPSDRFSAERTGGSVSTLTIQRTQQEDSAVYLCASSYLPGVDFYEQYFGPGTRLTVT.

The chain joins TRBV11-3 to TRBJ2-1, with D possibly TRBD2 on 6 matching bases. V gave up 5 bases and J gave up 4 bases, with 15 bases separating them. Germline V gene data show CDR1 as SGHNT and CDR2 as YENEEA. The CDR3 is 15 amino acids. The CDR3 DNA follows: TGTGCCAGCAGCCGGGGAGCGGGTAAATACAATGAGCAGTTCTTC. Amino acids: CASSRGAGKYNEQFF.

V gene TRBV4-1 combines with J gene TRBJ2-3, with 8 bases lining up with TRBD2. The junction had 8 bases not matched to a gene; V was cut back by 0 bases and J by 3 bases. Germline V gene sequence: CDR1 MGHRA, CDR2 YSYEKL. This CDR3 has 17 residues. CDR3 residues: CASSQELAGTRTDTQYF. The DNA of the CDR3 is TGCGCCAGCAGCCAAGAGTTAGCGGGAACGAGAACAGATACGCAGTATTTT.

The genes are TRBV27 and TRBJ1-2; TRBD1 agrees at 8 bases. The V and J ends lost 4 bases and 3 bases, in that order; junction bases with no gene match: 1. The germline CDR1 and CDR2 sequences are MNHEY and SMNVEV (reference sequence). There are 13 residues in the CDR3. CDR3 bases: TGTGCCAGCAGTTCGGGACAGGACTATGGCTACACCTTC. Its protein is CASSSGQDYGYTF.

The chain combines TRBV24-1 with TRBJ2-3, with 10 bases fitting TRBD1. V was clipped by 12 bases and J by 0 bases; unmatched bases: 8. CDR1 and CDR2 from the germline V gene are KGHDR and SFDVKD. This CDR3 comprises 15 residues. The CDR3 region is CAVGGGQGSTDTQYF. In nucleotides, the CDR3 is TGTGCCGTAGGCGGGGGACAGGGGAGCACAGATACGCAGTATTTT.

CDR3 residues: CASSVAGSTDTQYF. DNA of the CDR3: TGTGCCAGCAGTGTGGCGGGGAGCACAGATACGCAGTATTTT. This rearrangement joins TRBV2 to TRBJ2-3; weak D call: TRBD2 (6 bases). Per the germline V gene, CDR1 is SNHLY and CDR2 is FYNNEI. The CDR3 runs 14 residues. Trimming took off 4 bases at V and 0 bases at J, with 8 bases between the two ends.

DNA of the CDR3: TGTGCCAGTAGCCCTGACAGGGCCAATTCACCCCTCCACTTT. Its protein is CASSPDRANSPLHF. The rearrangement uses TRBV19 and TRBJ1-6; TRBD1 agrees at 7 bases. V was clipped by 6 bases and J by 7 bases; unmatched bases: 6. CDR3 length equals 14 residues. Germline CDR1 reads LNHDA; CDR2 reads SQIVND (reference sequence).

This sequence joins TRBV28 and TRBJ1-4; 10 nucleotides line up with TRBD1. J was trimmed by 0 bases and V by 6 bases; bases with no gene match: 7. This CDR3 is built from 17 residues. Germline lookup yields CDR1 MDHEN and CDR2 SYDVKM. CDR3 amino acids: CASSDRGQVATNEKLFF. CDR3 coding DNA: TGTGCCAGCAGCGACAGGGGGCAAGTAGCAACTAATGAAAAACTGTTTTTT.

The V call is TRBV9, the J call TRBJ2-5; TRBD2 is a possible D gene (7 bases). The CDR3 runs to 15 residues. Trimming took 6 bases from V and 5 from J, leaving 20 bases between them. Germline V gene lookup returns CDR1 SGDLS and CDR2 YYNGEE. For the CDR3, the DNA is TGTGCCAGCAATGTAGTTGGGGGGGCTCGGGAGACCCAGTACTTC. Protein sequence: CASNVVGGARETQYF.

V gene TRBV5-4 combines with J gene TRBJ2-7; D may be TRBD1 (6 bases). Between the trimmed V and J ends, which lost 1 base and 3 bases, there was a span of 11 bases. The germline V gene encodes CDR1 SGHNT and CDR2 YYREEE (reference sequence). This CDR3 is built from 14 residues. The CDR3 region has the DNA TGTGCCAGCAGCTTGAAACAGGGAAACTACGAGCAGTACTTC. Protein: CASSLKQGNYEQYF.